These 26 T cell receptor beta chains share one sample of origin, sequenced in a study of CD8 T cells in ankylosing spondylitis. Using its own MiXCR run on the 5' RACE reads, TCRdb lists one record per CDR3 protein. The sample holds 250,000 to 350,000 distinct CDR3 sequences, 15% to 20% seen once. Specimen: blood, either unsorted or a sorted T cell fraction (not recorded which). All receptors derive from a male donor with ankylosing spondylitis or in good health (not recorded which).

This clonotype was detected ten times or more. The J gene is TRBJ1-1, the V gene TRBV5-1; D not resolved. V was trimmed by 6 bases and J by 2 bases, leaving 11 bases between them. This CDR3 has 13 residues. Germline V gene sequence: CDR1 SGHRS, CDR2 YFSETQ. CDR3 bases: TGCGCCAGCACCTTAAACGTTAACACTGAAGCTTTCTTT. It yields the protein CASTLNVNTEAFF.

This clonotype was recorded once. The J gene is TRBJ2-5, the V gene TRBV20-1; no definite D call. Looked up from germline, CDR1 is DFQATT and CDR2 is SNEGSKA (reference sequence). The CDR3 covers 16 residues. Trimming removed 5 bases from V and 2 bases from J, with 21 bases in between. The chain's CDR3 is CSARTEPQGGQETQYF. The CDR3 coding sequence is TGCAGTGCTCGAACCGAACCTCAAGGTGGGCAAGAGACCCAGTACTTC.

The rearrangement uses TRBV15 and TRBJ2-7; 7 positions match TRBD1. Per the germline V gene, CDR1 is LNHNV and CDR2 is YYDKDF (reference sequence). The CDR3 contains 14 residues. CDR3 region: CATSRDRAAGEQYV. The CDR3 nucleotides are TGTGCCACCAGCCGAGACAGGGCCGCTGGTGAGCAGTACGTC.

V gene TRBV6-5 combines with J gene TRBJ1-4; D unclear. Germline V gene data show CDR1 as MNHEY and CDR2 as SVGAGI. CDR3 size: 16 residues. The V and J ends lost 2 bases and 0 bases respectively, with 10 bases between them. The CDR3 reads CASSYEMAATNEKLFF. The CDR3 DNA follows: TGTGCCAGCAGTTACGAAATGGCAGCAACTAATGAAAAACTGTTTTTT.

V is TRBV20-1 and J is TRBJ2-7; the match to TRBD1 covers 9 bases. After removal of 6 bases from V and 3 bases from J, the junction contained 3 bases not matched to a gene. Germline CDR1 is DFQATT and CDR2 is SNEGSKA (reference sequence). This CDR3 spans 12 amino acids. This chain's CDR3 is CSATGGIYEQYV. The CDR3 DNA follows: TGCAGTGCAACAGGGGGCATCTACGAGCAGTACGTC.

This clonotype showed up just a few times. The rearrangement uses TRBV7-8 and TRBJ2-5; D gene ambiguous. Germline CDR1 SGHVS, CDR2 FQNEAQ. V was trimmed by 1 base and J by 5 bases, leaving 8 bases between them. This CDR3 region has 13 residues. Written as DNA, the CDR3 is TGTGCCAGCAGCTTAGGCAATACGGAGACCCAGTACTTC. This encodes CASSLGNTETQYF.

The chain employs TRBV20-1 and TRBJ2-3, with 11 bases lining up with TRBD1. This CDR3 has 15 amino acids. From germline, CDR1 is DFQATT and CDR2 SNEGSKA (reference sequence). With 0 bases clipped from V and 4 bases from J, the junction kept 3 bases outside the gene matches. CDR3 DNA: TGCAGTGCTAGAGATGGACAGGGGGCGGCAGATACGCAGTATTTT. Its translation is CSARDGQGAADTQYF.

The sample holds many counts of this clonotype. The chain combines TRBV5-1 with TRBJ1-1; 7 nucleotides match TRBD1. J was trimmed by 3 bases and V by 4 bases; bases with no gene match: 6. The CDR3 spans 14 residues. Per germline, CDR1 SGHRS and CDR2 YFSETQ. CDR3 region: CASSPTTGDTEAFF. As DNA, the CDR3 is TGCGCCAGCAGCCCTACTACAGGGGACACTGAAGCTTTCTTT.

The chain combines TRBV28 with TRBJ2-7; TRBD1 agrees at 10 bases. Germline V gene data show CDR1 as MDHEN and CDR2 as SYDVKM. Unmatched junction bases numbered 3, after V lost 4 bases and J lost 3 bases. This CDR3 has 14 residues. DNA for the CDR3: TGTGCCAGCAGTTCGAGGGACAGGGGCTACGAGCAGTACGTC. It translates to CASSSRDRGYEQYV.

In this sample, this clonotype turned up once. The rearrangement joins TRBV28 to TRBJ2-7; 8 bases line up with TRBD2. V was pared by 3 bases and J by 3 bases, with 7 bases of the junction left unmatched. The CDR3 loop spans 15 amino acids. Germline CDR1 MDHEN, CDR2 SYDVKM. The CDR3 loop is CASSFSGGQGYEQYV. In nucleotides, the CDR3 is TGTGCCAGCAGTTTTTCGGGGGGGCAAGGCTACGAGCAGTACGTC.

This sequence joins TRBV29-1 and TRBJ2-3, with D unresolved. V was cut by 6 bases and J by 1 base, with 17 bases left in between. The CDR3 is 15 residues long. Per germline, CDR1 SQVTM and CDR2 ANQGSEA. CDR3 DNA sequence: TGCAGCGTCGTGCGACTCCTAGGGCGCACAGATACGCAGTATTTT. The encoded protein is CSVVRLLGRTDTQYF.

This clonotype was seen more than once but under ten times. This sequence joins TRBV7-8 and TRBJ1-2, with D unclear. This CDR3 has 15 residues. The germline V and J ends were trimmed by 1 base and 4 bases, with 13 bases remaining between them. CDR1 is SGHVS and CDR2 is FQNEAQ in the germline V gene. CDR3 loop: CASSLGSGQVYGYTF. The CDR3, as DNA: TGTGCCAGCAGCTTAGGTTCGGGCCAAGTCTATGGCTACACCTTC.

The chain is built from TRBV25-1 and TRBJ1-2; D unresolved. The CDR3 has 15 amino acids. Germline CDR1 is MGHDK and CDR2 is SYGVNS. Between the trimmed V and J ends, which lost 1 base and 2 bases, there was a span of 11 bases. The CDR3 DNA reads TGTGCCAGCAGTGAATGGGAGGGAATGAACTATGGCTACACCTTC. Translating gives CASSEWEGMNYGYTF.

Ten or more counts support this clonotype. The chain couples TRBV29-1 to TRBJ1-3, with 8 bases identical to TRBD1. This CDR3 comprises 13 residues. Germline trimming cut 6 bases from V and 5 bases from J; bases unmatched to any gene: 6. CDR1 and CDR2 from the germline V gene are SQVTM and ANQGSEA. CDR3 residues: CSVEDRARNTIYF. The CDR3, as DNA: TGCAGCGTAGAGGACAGGGCAAGAAACACCATATATTTT.

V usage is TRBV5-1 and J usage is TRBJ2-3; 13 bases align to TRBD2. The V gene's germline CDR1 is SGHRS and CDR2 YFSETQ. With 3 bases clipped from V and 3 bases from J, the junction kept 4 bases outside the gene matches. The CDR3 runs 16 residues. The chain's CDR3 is CASSSKLAGGTDTQYF. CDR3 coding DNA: TGCGCCAGCAGCTCGAAACTAGCGGGGGGGACAGATACGCAGTATTTT.

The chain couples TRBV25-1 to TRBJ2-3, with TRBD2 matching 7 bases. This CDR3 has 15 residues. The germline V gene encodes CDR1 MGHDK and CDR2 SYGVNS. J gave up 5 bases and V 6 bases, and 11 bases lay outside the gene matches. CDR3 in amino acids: CASSNPASGRDTQYF. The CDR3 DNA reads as TGTGCCAGCAGCAACCCGGCTAGCGGTCGAGATACGCAGTATTTT.

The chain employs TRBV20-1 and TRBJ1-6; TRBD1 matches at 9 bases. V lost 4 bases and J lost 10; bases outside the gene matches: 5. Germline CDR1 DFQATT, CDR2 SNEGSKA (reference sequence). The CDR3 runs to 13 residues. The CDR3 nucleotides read TGCAGTGCTAAGACAGGGGGAGGATCACCCCTCCACTTT. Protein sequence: CSAKTGGGSPLHF.

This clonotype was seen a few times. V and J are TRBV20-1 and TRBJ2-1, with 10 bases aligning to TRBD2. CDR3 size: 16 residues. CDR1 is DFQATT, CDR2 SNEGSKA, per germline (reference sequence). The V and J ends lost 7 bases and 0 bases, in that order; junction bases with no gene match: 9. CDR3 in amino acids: CSVASGGWSSYNEQFF. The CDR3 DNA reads TGCAGTGTGGCTAGCGGGGGTTGGAGCTCCTACAATGAGCAGTTCTTC.

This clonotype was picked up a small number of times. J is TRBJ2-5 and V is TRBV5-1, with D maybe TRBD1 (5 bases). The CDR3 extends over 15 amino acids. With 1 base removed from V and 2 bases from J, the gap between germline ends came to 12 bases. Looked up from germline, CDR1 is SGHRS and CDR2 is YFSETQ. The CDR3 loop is CASSLKGFEQETQYF. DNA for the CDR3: TGCGCCAGCAGCTTGAAGGGGTTTGAACAAGAGACCCAGTACTTC.

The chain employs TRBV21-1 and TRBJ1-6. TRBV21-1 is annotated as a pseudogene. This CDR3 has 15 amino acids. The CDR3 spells CASRRLGGSNSPLHF. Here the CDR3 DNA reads TGTGCCAGCAGACGACTTGGTGGGTCAAATTCACCCCTCCACTTT.

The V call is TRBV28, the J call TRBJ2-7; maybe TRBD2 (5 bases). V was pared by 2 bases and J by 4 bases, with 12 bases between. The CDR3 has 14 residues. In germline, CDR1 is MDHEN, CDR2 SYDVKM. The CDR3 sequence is CASSLSLGGYEQYV. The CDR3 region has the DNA TGTGCCAGCAGTTTAAGTCTGGGCGGGTACGAGCAGTACGTC.

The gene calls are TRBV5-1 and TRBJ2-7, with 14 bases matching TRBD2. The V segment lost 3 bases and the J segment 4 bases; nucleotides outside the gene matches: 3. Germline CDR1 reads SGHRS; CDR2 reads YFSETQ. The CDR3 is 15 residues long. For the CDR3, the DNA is TGCGCCAGCAGCTCGGGACTAGCGGGAGTTTACGAGCAGTACGTC. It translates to CASSSGLAGVYEQYV.

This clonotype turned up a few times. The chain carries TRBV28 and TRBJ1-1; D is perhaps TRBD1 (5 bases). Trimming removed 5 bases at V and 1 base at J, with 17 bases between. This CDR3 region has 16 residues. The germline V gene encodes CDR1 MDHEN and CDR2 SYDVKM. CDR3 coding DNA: TGTGCCAGCAGTCTCCAATCCGGGACGAGGAACACTGAAGCTTTCTTT. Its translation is CASSLQSGTRNTEAFF.

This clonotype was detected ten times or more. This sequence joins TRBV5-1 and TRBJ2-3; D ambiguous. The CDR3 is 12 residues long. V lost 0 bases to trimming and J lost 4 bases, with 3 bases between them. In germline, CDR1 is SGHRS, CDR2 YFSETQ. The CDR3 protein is CASSLGADTQYF. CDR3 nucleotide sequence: TGCGCCAGCAGCTTGGGGGCAGATACGCAGTATTTT.

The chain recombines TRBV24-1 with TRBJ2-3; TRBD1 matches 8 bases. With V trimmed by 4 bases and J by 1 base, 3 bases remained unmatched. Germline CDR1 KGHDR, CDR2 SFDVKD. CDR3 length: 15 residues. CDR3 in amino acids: CATSDLRGRTDTQYF. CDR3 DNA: TGTGCCACCAGTGACCTCAGGGGGCGCACAGATACGCAGTATTTT.

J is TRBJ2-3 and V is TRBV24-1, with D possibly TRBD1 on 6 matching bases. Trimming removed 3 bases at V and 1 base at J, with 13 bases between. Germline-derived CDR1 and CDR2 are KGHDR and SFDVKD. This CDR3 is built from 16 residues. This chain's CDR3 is CATSDRPGQRTDTQYF. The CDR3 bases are TGTGCCACCAGTGATCGACCCGGACAGCGCACAGATACGCAGTATTTT.